This passage covers 13 T cell receptor beta chains from one sample sequenced in a study of CD8 T cells in ankylosing spondylitis. TCRdb used MiXCR to reprocess the 5' RACE reads, holding one entry per CDR3 protein. The repertoire consists of fewer than 200,000 distinct CDR3 sequences, with 15% to 20% occurring once and the leading ten covering 4.3%. Source material: blood, either unsorted or a sorted T cell fraction (not recorded which). The receptor source for this set is a male donor aged 10-35 years with ankylosing spondylitis or in good health (not recorded which).

This clonotype was observed many times. Here the CDR3 DNA reads TGTGCCATCAACTCAGGGTATGAGCAGTTCTTC. Translated: CAINSGYEQFF. The V call is TRBV10-3, the J call TRBJ2-1; possibly TRBD1 for D (5 bases). Germline V lookup: CDR1 ENHRY, CDR2 SYGVKD. The CDR3 covers 11 residues. Trimming took off 7 bases at V and 8 bases at J, with 9 bases between the two ends.

The chain uses TRBV4-2 and TRBJ1-5; D possibly corresponds to TRBD1 (5 bases). Deletions cut 0 bases from V and 3 bases from J, with 15 bases between. The V gene's germline CDR1 is LGHNA and CDR2 YNFKEQ. The CDR3 consists of 17 residues. The CDR3: CASSQEVTGGSNQPQHF. DNA of the CDR3: TGTGCCAGCAGCCAAGAAGTCACAGGAGGATCCAATCAGCCCCAGCATTTT.

The V call is TRBV9, the J call TRBJ2-1; no reliable D call. The CDR3 totals 14 residues. Per the germline V gene, CDR1 is SGDLS and CDR2 is YYNGEE. With 1 base removed from V and 4 bases from J, the gap between germline ends came to 9 bases. The CDR3 region has the DNA TGTGCCAGCAGCGTAAGGGATCGGTACAATGAGCAGTTCTTC. Translated, it gives CASSVRDRYNEQFF.

The chain couples TRBV29-1 to TRBJ2-1; 11 bases line up with TRBD2. The junction had 15 bases not matched to a gene; V was cut back by 3 bases and J by 8 bases. This CDR3 has 17 amino acids. Germline V gives CDR1 SQVTM, CDR2 ANQGSEA. DNA for the CDR3: TGCAGCGTTGATCCTTCCGGGACTAGCGGCCCCATGGATGAGCAGTTCTTC. Its translation is CSVDPSGTSGPMDEQFF.

This clonotype came up many times. This chain joins TRBV9 and TRBJ2-7, with TRBD1 matching over 8 bases. Germline-derived CDR1 and CDR2 are SGDLS and YYNGEE. The CDR3 loop spans 15 amino acids. Losses at the gene ends were 0 bases for V and 1 base for J; bases not matched to a gene: 3. The CDR3 DNA reads TGTGCCAGCAGCGTAGGCGGGACAGGTTCCTACGAGCAGTACTTC. The encoded protein is CASSVGGTGSYEQYF.

This clonotype has at least ten counts. This chain uses TRBV21-1 with TRBJ1-5. TRBV21-1 is termed a pseudogene. This CDR3 region has 13 residues. CDR3 sequence: CASRIHSNQPQHF. The CDR3 DNA is TGTGCCAGCCGGATTCATAGCAATCAGCCCCAGCATTTT.

The gene calls are TRBV2 and TRBJ2-1; 12 bases agree with TRBD2. Germline V gives CDR1 SNHLY, CDR2 FYNNEI. After removal of 1 base from V and 1 base from J, the junction contained 2 bases not matched to a gene. CDR3 length: 17 amino acids. CDR3 nucleotides: TGTGCCAGCAGTGAAGGGACTAGCGGGACGTCCTACAATGAGCAGTTCTTC. The encoded protein is CASSEGTSGTSYNEQFF.

The chain is built from TRBV15 and TRBJ2-1; D is possibly TRBD1 or TRBD2 (5 bases each). Germline CDR1 and CDR2: LNHNV and YYDKDF (reference sequence). The CDR3 is 11 amino acids. V was cut by 5 bases and J by 9 bases, with 8 bases left in between. As DNA, the CDR3 is TGTGCCACCAGCCCAGGGACTGAGCAGTTCTTC. The encoded protein is CATSPGTEQFF.

This clonotype came up many times. This chain joins TRBV20-1 and TRBJ2-5; weak D call: TRBD1 (5 bases). V shed 6 bases and J shed 7 bases, with 12 bases lying between them. CDR3 length: 11 amino acids. The germline V gene has CDR1 DFQATT and CDR2 SNEGSKA (reference sequence). CDR3 in amino acids: CSAGARGTQYF. The DNA for the CDR3 is TGCAGTGCAGGGGCCAGAGGGACCCAGTACTTC.

In its sample, this clonotype was seen many times. The rearrangement links TRBV21-1 to TRBJ2-4; the table's D call TRBD2 went unverified against the DNA. TRBV21-1 is recorded as a pseudogene. The CDR3 extends over 11 amino acids. CDR3 DNA sequence: TGTGCCAGCAGGGGTGTCGGGAGACAGTACTTC. Translating it yields CASRGVGRQYF.

The chain combines TRBV5-4 with TRBJ1-3; 9 bases agree with TRBD1. J gave up 0 bases and V 4 bases, and 5 bases lay outside the gene matches. This CDR3 is built from 16 residues. Germline lookup yields CDR1 SGHNT and CDR2 YYREEE (reference sequence). The DNA of the CDR3 is TGTGCCAGCAGCGCCGGGACAGGGATCTCTGGAAACACCATATATTTT. This gives the protein CASSAGTGISGNTIYF.

The V gene is TRBV27, the J gene TRBJ2-7; tentative D call: TRBD2 (6 bases). V was clipped by 6 bases and J by 2 bases, with 20 bases between them. CDR1 is MNHEY, CDR2 SMNVEV, per germline (reference sequence). The CDR3 is made up of 16 amino acids. CDR3 in DNA: TGTGCCAGCAGCTCTATTGGGGGAGGTGATACCTACGAGCAGTACTTC. Translated: CASSSIGGGDTYEQYF.

In this sample, this clonotype turned up many times. CDR3 residues: CAISETTGYGELFF. The CDR3 DNA is TGTGCCATCAGTGAGACTACAGGGTACGGGGAGCTGTTTTTT. V gene TRBV10-3 combines with J gene TRBJ2-2; tentatively, D is TRBD1 (6 bases). Germline CDR1 is ENHRY and CDR2 is SYGVKD. The length of the CDR3 is 14 residues. Trimming took 2 bases from V and 7 from J, leaving 11 bases between them.